This TCR beta chain was sequenced in a study of shared clonotypes between healthy human individuals. On the study more broadly: Three CD4 naive, three CD4 memory, two CD8 naive and one CD8 memory plate were used per donor.

Profiled with immunoSEQ multiplex PCR; TCRdb holds only in-frame clones, not every one. The sample carries approximately 980,000 clones, over 60% recorded once. There are a few counts of this clone. Negatively enriched CD4+ T cells were divided by CD45RA into naive and memory. From germline, CDR1 is MNHEY and CDR2 SVGAGI. The CDR3 covers 15 residues. J lost 2 bases, V lost 5 bases, and 6 bases had no gene match. The sample consisted of memory CD4+ T cells sorted from blood. Subset in this sample: CD45RA-negative fraction. The V gene is TRBV6-5, the J gene TRBJ2-5; TRBD2 matches 9 bases. The clonotype comes from a man aged 18 to 29 in good health. CDR3 sequence (DNA): TGTGCCAGCAGTAACTGGCTAGCGGGGCAAGAGACCCAGTACTTC. Protein product: CASSNWLAGQETQYF.